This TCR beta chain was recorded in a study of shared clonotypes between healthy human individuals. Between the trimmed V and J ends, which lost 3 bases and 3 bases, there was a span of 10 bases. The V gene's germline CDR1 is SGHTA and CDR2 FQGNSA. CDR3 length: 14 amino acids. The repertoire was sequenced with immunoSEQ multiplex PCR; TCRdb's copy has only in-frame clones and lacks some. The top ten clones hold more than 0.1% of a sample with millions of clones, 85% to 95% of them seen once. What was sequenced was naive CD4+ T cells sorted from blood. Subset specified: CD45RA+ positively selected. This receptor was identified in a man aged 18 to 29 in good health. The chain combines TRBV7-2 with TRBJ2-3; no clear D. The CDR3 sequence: CASSFGVTTDTQYF. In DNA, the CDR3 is TGTGCCAGCAGCTTTGGCGTGACAACAGATACGCAGTATTTT.